This paragraph covers one TCR beta chain sequence. Its specificity is not known. Repertoires were generated with immunoSEQ multiplex PCR, while TCRdb's copy carries only in-frame clones and drops some. Found here are 2 million to 2.5 million clones, 90% to 96% of them singletons; the top ten hold roughly 0.13%. Germline CDR1 is SGDLS and CDR2 is YYNGEE. V dropped 5 bases and J dropped 4; count of bases not matched to a gene: 13. This CDR3 has 16 amino acids. The data were obtained in a study of shared clonotypes between healthy human individuals. Study at large: Serving as donors were a couple of women and a few men, whose ages spanned 18 to 49. Overall study findings and caveats: The four-donor shared clonotypes exceeded non-shared clonotypes in generation probability, with non-shared ones scoring lower.

The J gene is TRBJ2-3, the V gene TRBV9, with 7 nucleotides matching TRBD2. The specimen was naive CD4+ T cells sorted from blood. The subset denotes: CD45RA+ positively selected. This TCR was recovered from a man between 18 and 35 years old in good health. The CDR3 reads CASSSGEGTFADTQYF. CDR3 nucleotides: TGTGCCAGCAGTTCCGGGGAGGGAACTTTCGCAGATACGCAGTATTTT.